The sample holds many counts of the clone carrying this T cell receptor (beta chain). The template was RNA from unsorted bulk tissue. The source of the sample is a study of tumor and adjacent non-tumor tissue in lung cancer. V dropped 6 bases and J dropped 7 bases, with 13 bases sitting between them. CDR3 size: 12 residues. Germline CDR1 reads MNHEY; CDR2 reads SVGAGI. The library came from three nested PCR rounds adapted from ARM-PCR protocols. TCRdb used MiXCR to reprocess the multiplex PCR reads, holding one entry per CDR3 protein. The sample yields 100,000 to 150,000 distinct CDR3 sequences, 66% seen once.

This sequence joins TRBV6-5 and TRBJ2-7; TRBD2 is a possible D gene (6 bases). The TCR originated in a man aged 30-40 years with non-small cell lung cancer. The specimen was lung tumor tissue. For the CDR3, the DNA is TGTGCCAGCAGCACTCCGGGGGTGGAGCAGTACTTC. Protein sequence: CASSTPGVEQYF.